One and the same sample provided the 8 T cell receptor beta chains below, sequenced in a study of neurological immune-mediated disorders. TCRdb re-called the 5' RACE reads with MiXCR, one entry per CDR3 protein. The table records fewer than 90,000 distinct CDR3 sequences, roughly a tenth of them present only once. Time point here: longitudinal time-point 1 (baseline). Material for sequencing was PBMCs. The receptors were sampled from a man aged 25 to 40 in good health.

The table lists this clonotype with many counts. The chain couples TRBV7-3 to TRBJ2-5; TRBD1 aligns across 9 bases. The CDR3 covers 15 residues. Germline CDR1 reads SGHTA; CDR2 reads FQGTGA. The J segment lost 4 bases and the V segment lost 5 bases, leaving 8 bases of the junction unmatched. DNA of the CDR3: TGTGCCAGCAGCCCCGGACAGGGGCGCGCAGAGACCCAGTACTTC. It yields the protein CASSPGQGRAETQYF.

The chain employs TRBV10-3 and TRBJ2-7; TRBD2 might be the D (6 bases). CDR1 is ENHRY, CDR2 SYGVKD, per germline. V lost 10 bases and J lost 6, with 13 bases in between. The CDR3 contains 11 residues. The CDR3 loop is CATSREAEQYF. CDR3 DNA: TGTGCCACCAGCAGGGAGGCCGAGCAGTACTTC.

This clonotype was seen at least ten times. The genes are TRBV20-1 and TRBJ2-1; a weak D match, TRBD2 (6 bases). This CDR3 has 16 amino acids. The V end was cut by 3 bases, the J end by 0 bases, with 15 bases between. Germline V gene sequence: CDR1 DFQATT, CDR2 SNEGSKA (reference sequence). CDR3 coding DNA: TGCAGTGCTAGGTCTTTTAGCGGAAGCTCCTACAATGAGCAGTTCTTC. This encodes CSARSFSGSSYNEQFF.

This clonotype was detected ten times or more. The chain recombines TRBV9 with TRBJ2-3; D not resolved. Germline V gives CDR1 SGDLS, CDR2 YYNGEE. V lost 0 bases and J 2 bases, leaving 13 bases between the germline ends. The CDR3 is 16 amino acids. The CDR3 DNA follows: TGTGCCAGCAGCGTAGGGAACCCCACCCCCACAGATACGCAGTATTTT. This translates into CASSVGNPTPTDTQYF.

This clonotype was found many times. The genes are TRBV5-1 and TRBJ1-5; possibly TRBD1 for D (6 bases). CDR1 is SGHRS and CDR2 is YFSETQ in the germline V gene. The CDR3 has 14 residues. V was cut by 2 bases and J by 7 bases, with 13 bases left in between. This chain's CDR3 is CASSLGEGGQPQHF. In DNA, the CDR3 is TGCGCCAGCAGCTTAGGAGAGGGGGGGCAGCCCCAGCATTTT.

This clonotype occurred many times. The chain employs TRBV6-5 and TRBJ1-1; D is uncertain. The ends were cut back, 2 bases at V and 0 bases at J, with 4 bases in the middle. Looked up from germline, CDR1 is MNHEY and CDR2 is SVGAGI. The CDR3 is 13 amino acids. The CDR3 is CASSYQVNTEAFF. The CDR3 DNA reads TGTGCCAGCAGTTACCAGGTGAACACTGAAGCTTTCTTT.

The genes are TRBV29-1 and TRBJ2-1, with D possibly TRBD1 on 5 matching bases. Germline loops: CDR1 SQVTM, CDR2 ANQGSEA. The germline V and J ends were trimmed by 4 bases and 4 bases, with 11 bases remaining between them. The CDR3 contains 13 residues. CDR3 sequence (DNA): TGCAGCGTTGTGACAGAAAGATACAATGAGCAGTTCTTC. Amino acid sequence: CSVVTERYNEQFF.

In its sample, this clonotype was seen many times. The V call is TRBV25-1, the J call TRBJ2-5; possible D gene TRBD2, 7 bases. CDR1 is MGHDK and CDR2 is SYGVNS in the germline V gene. There are 14 residues in the CDR3. With 4 bases removed from V and 5 bases from J, the gap between germline ends came to 14 bases. Here the CDR3 reads CASSVSGEGETQYF. For the CDR3, the DNA is TGTGCCAGCAGTGTGTCAGGGGAGGGGGAGACCCAGTACTTC.